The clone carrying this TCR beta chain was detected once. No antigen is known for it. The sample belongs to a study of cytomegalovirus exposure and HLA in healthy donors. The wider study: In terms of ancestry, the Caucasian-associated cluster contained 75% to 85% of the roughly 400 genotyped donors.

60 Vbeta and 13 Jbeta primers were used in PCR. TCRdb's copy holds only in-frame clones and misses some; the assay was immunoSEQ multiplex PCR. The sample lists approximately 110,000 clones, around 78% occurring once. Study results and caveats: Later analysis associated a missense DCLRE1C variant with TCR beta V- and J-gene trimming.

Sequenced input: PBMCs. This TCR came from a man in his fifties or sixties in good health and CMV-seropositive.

The CDR3 DNA follows: TGTGCCAGCAGCTCTAGATGGCGGGGGTCCTATGGCTACACCTTC. Encoded protein: CASSSRWRGSYGYTF. This chain joins TRBV11-2 and TRBJ1-2; D possibly corresponds to TRBD1 (5 bases). The CDR3 has 15 residues. Trimming cost V 4 bases and J 4 bases, with 16 bases left between them. CDR1 is SGHAT and CDR2 is FQNNGV in the germline V gene.